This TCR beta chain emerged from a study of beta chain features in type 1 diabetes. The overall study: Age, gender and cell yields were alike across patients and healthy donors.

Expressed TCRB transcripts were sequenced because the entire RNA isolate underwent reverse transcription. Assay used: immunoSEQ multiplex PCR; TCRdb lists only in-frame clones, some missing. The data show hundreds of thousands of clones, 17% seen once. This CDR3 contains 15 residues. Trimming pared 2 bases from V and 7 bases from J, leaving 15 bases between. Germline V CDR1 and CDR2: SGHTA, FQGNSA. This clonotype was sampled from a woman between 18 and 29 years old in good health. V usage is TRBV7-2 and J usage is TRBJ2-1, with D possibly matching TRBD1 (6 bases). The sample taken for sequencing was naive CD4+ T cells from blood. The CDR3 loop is CASSLNPRGMNEQFF. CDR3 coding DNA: TGTGCCAGCAGCTTAAACCCCAGGGGCATGAATGAGCAGTTCTTC.